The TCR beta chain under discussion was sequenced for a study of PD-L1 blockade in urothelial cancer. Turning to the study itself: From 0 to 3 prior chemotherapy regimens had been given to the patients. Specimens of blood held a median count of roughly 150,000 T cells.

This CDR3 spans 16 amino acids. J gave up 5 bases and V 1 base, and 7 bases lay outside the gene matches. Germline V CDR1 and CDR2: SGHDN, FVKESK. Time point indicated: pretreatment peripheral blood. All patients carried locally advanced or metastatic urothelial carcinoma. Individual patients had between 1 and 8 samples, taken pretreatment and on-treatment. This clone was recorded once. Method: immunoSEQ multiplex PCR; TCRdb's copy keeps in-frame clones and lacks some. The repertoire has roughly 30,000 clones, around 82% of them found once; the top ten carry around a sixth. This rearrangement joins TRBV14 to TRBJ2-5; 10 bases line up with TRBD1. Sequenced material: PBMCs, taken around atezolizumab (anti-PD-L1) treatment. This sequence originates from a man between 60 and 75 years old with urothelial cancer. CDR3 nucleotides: TGTGCCAGCAGCCAAGTTGGACAGGGGGTTCGGGAGACCCAGTACTTC. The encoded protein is CASSQVGQGVRETQYF.